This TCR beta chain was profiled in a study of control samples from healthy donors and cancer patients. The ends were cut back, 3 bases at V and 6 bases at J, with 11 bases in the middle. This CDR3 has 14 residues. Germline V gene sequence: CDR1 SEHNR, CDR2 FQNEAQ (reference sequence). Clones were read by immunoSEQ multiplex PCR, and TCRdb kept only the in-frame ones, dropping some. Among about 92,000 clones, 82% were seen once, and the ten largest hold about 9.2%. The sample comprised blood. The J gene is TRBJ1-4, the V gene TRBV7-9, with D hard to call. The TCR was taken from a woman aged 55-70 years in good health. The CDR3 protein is CASSFGDRDEKLFF. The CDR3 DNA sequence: TGTGCCAGCAGCTTCGGGGATAGGGATGAAAAACTGTTTTTT.